The 4 T cell receptor beta chains listed next were all sequenced from one sample in a study of T-cell reconstitution after alpha-beta-depleted transplantation in children. Overall study findings and caveats: It was newly produced T cells that mostly accounted for T-cell counts and diversity one year after transplant.

These TCRs' antigens remain unknown. Unique molecular identifiers tagged the TCRbeta library. TCRdb processed the PCR reads anew with MiXCR; each CDR3 protein has one entry. The table has about 300,000 distinct CDR3 sequences, around 7.3% seen once. Specimen: peripheral blood, collected 360 days after TCRalphabeta/CD19-depleted stem cell transplant. Source of these receptors: a female patient aged 2-9 years who had a stem cell transplant for Fanconi anemia, so the T cells may come from the graft donor.

In its sample, this clonotype was seen many times. The chain is built from TRBV4-2 and TRBJ2-3, with TRBD2 identical over 10 bases. Trimming took 2 bases from V and 1 from J; bases not matched to a gene: 6. Germline loops: CDR1 LGHNA, CDR2 YNFKEQ. The CDR3 is 17 amino acids. Written as DNA, the CDR3 is TGTGCCAGCAGCCAACCTCTAGCGGGGGCCCGCACAGATACGCAGTATTTT. This sequence encodes CASSQPLAGARTDTQYF.

The chain carries TRBV12-3 or TRBV12-4 and TRBJ1-6; D unclear. CDR3 length: 13 residues. V was shortened by 0 bases and J by 8 bases, with 5 bases between the two germline ends. The CDR3 DNA reads as TGTGCCAGCAGTTTAGCGTCTTATTCACCCCTCCACTTT. This encodes CASSLASYSPLHF.

The J gene is TRBJ1-2, the V gene TRBV6-1; D uncertain. V gave up 3 bases and J gave up 0 bases, with 11 bases separating them. The germline CDR1 and CDR2 sequences are MNHNS and SASEGT. This CDR3 has 15 amino acids. The DNA for the CDR3 is TGTGCCAGCAGTGATCTTTGGGGTGCTAACTATGGCTACACCTTC. Protein product: CASSDLWGANYGYTF.

This rearrangement joins TRBV7-3 to TRBJ1-1; weak D call: TRBD1 (6 bases). The length of the CDR3 is 13 residues. The V gene's germline CDR1 is SGHTA and CDR2 FQGTGA. V gave up 5 bases and J gave up 8 bases, with 15 bases separating them. The CDR3 region is CASSHMGGREAFF. CDR3 DNA: TGTGCCAGCAGCCACATGGGGGGGCGAGAAGCTTTCTTT.